Here is one T cell receptor beta chain with its context. Its antigen has not been determined. One base away there is no much larger clone; base qualities are not given. The sample comes from a study of cytomegalovirus exposure and HLA in healthy donors (dated by TCRdb to about 2017). Regarding the study in general: An earlier analysis of a few hundred of the donors reported over 250 Gb of sequence data and 117 million unique TCR beta sequences obtained from about 200 million T cells. An early release that covered fewer than 750 HLA-typed donors contained about 300 gigabases of sequencing data and approximately 85 million unique TCR sequences. Among the roughly 400 genotyped donors, approximately 82% belonged to the genetic ancestry cluster associated with self-reported Caucasian donors. The study was designed to test whether signatures of past pathogen exposure could be identified by cataloging public T cell receptors. The T cell repertoires of some 700 subjects were profiled by immunosequencing and related to cytomegalovirus serostatus. A separate validation cohort of 100 to 150 different subjects was used in addition to the approximately 640-subject first cohort. To predict cytomegalovirus infection status, the study brought together high-throughput TCR immunosequencing, statistical association of individual TCRs with disease status, and machine learning. A later analysis re-analyzed previously published TCR beta repertoires from about 600 donors and added high-resolution HLA genotyping to study TCR occurrence patterns. In the later analysis, no new phenotypic data were used to find candidate immune exposures; instead, reliance was placed on TCR beta sequences and their occurrence across donors. In an earlier analysis of 500 to 650 of the donors, high-throughput TCR beta sequencing was used to judge whether each TCR beta V gene segment behaved as functional or pseudogenic. Donor age, sex, ethnicity and CMV serostatus were collected together with the repertoire data. A later genetic analysis took genome-wide SNP genotypes for about three fifths of the roughly 700 donors and used that subset as a discovery cohort. Every discovery cohort repertoire had been produced on one sequencing platform. Class I and class II HLA loci were covered by the typing at four-digit resolution. The number of typed donors differed by locus: 629-630 for A, B, C, DRB1 and DQB1; 500 to 550 for DQA1; some 610 for DPA1; and roughly 450 for DPB1. Because of strong linkage in the cohort, roughly five DR-DQ haplotypes were treated as single units for association and clustering. Among roughly 400 genotyped donors of the cohort, an average of approximately 250,000 unique TCR beta nucleotide sequences were sequenced per donor, roughly 20% of them non-productive.

In total, more than 500 healthy bone marrow donors made up the cohort. At the time of sampling, every cohort member was nominally healthy, though immune exposures that went unrecorded were likely present. The donor was CMV seronegative and belonged to the group of 350 or so seronegative cohort members. A peripheral blood sample was provided by each donor, and peripheral blood mononuclear cells were used for TCR beta sequencing. The Qiagen DNeasy Blood Extraction Kit was used to extract genomic DNA from the blood cell samples. The CDR3 runs 13 residues from the cysteine to the phenylalanine. The entry retains the CDR3 DNA only, 39 bases that are in frame from base 1. Taken from the germline V gene, the CDR1 and CDR2 loops are SGHDT and YYEEEE. Trimming costs V 4 bases and J 8 bases, and their ends lie 13 bases apart. Library preparation was by the immunoSEQ multiplex PCR assay. A mixture of 60 forward primers for TCR Vbeta segments and 13 reverse primers for TCR Jbeta segments was used in the multiplex PCR. The CDR3 region of rearranged TCR beta genes was amplified from genomic DNA with a multiplex PCR assay. Amplified TCR beta libraries were sequenced as 87-base-pair reads on the Illumina HiSeq System. Per the source publication's procedure: Across the 500 to 750 repertoires, a later analysis counted tens of millions of unique TCR beta chains, roughly 11 million of which were shared by at least two donors. A nearest-neighbor algorithm error-corrected the raw reads and collapsed the reads into unique sequences, merging closely related sequences to remove PCR and sequencing errors. To assign V, D and J gene segments, CDR3 sequences were aligned to IMGT reference sequences. For a sequence to be retained, at least a six-nucleotide match to both a V gene segment and a J gene segment was required. A rearrangement counted as productive if the CDR3 had no stop codons and remained in frame with V and J, and every other rearrangement counted as non-productive. CDR3 was defined according to IMGT convention as the region running from the second conserved V-encoded cysteine to the conserved J-encoded phenylalanine. In an earlier analysis of some 550 of the donors, sequences lacking an unambiguous match to a single V gene segment were excluded. An earlier analysis of approximately 590 of the donors classified V segments as functional when productive rearrangements were above 56.7% and as segregating when the standard deviation between donors was above 5%. A statistical classification framework was built to diagnose cytomegalovirus status from the catalog of TCR beta chain sequences. In a later analysis, V and J genes were assigned by comparing TCR nucleotide sequences against IMGT/GENE-DB human TR gene sequences. In a later analysis, CDR3 sequences and most-parsimonious VDJ recombination scenarios were assigned using the TCRdist pipeline. In a later analysis, every TCR beta chain was defined by the combination of its CDR3 amino acid sequence and its V-gene family, and reads without a unique V-gene family were dropped. A later analysis removed 600 or so highly shared, low-generation-probability nucleotide sequences to deal with suspected cross-contamination and a sequencing artifact. In a later analysis, a clonal expansion index was calculated for each public chain from normalized within-repertoire ranks of inferred template counts. In a later analysis, generation probabilities were computed with a VDJ recombination model fitted to out-of-frame rearrangements, and the resulting probabilities were checked against IGoR. A later analysis scored TCR-TCR, TCR-HLA and TCR-CMV co-occurrence with hypergeometric tests, applying a repertoire-size bias correction to TCR pairs. In a later analysis, false discovery rates were estimated by permuting HLA or CMV assignments 20 times. In a later analysis, co-occurring TCRs were grouped using DBSCAN, with TCRdist sequence similarity added in when clustering inside HLA-allele-positive subsets. Repertoires with fewer than 30,000 or more than 120,000 public chains, plus five repertoires with anomalous nucleotide sharing, were excluded from co-occurrence clustering. What TCRdb holds here is the immuneACCESS table cut down to in-frame rearrangements. Part of the clones is not present; checked against another copy, under half of the missing clones reflect an unresolved V gene, and the others are unexplained. Clone size and the V and J calls come from that table; the DNA yielded D and trimming. A total of 140,000 to 150,000 clones appear in this sample, roughly 70% of them only once. The ten largest clones represent around 7% of the sample.

The full study reports these points: Several of the top co-occurrence clusters appeared to be linked to parvovirus B19, influenza, CMV and Epstein-Barr virus, according to a later analysis. The classifier was reported to diagnose cytomegalovirus status with high specificity and sensitivity in both the original and validation cohorts. Most CMV-associated TCR beta chains appeared to be HLA-restricted in a later analysis, and the HLA associations seemed to be driven largely by CMV exposure. When HLA alleles, especially DR and DQ, strongly co-occurred, attributing TCR associations to individual alleles was difficult. The authors suggested that the approach could potentially be generalized to other disease states and immunological phenotypes. The presence/absence analyses assumed that sequencing depth was roughly uniform across donors, and that assumption may not be true. Correlated functional status among segregating V segments might reflect linkage disequilibrium, but an unknown experimental factor could not be ruled out. An association between a missense DCLRE1C variant and V-gene and J-gene trimming of TCR beta chains was found in a later genetic analysis and replicated in an independent cohort. A further reported finding was that TCR beta sequences accurately predicted the HLA-A and HLA-B alleles for most subjects in the first cohort. In vitro tests confirmed that a few of the cytomegalovirus-associated TCR beta chains recognize cytomegalovirus antigens. A later genetic analysis reported fewer N-insertions in productive TCRs among donors in an Asian-associated ancestry cluster than the approximately 700-donor mean. A cluster of highly shared sequence variants was judged likely to be a technical artifact of the sequencing pipeline. While some public TCRs were present in many individuals, most TCR sequences turned up only very rarely across donors. In an earlier analysis of several hundred of the donors, most TCR beta V segments were observed in productive rearrangements about 90% or about 30% of the time, broadly matching IMGT annotations. Some IMGT-functional V segments, including TRBV6-2 and TRBV6-3, could not be told apart with the 87-base-pair reads, so those segments were excluded. A total of about 150 TCR beta chains were listed by the study as associated with cytomegalovirus. Because some donors lacked HLA typing at each locus, the association tests relied only on the typed subset. A later analysis associated 15,000 to 20,000 TCR beta sequences with specific HLA alleles at a false discovery rate of 0.05. In a later analysis, the rate of TCR association differed among HLA loci, with DRB1 alleles having the most associated TCRs and HLA-C alleles having the fewest. A later analysis found that HLA-associated TCR beta chains were more clonally expanded and had lower generation probabilities than equally common non-associated chains. The earlier analysis of approximately 590 of the donors excluded fewer than 20 rarely observed V segments, including chromosome 9 orphons, because counts were too low. Immune exposure information for the cohort was limited to CMV serostatus. This cohort had only TCR beta chains sequenced, and the lack of alpha or paired-chain data limited which features could be detected.

This TCR was sampled from a man aged 25 to 40 in good health and CMV-seronegative. The rearranged segments are TRBV5-6 and TRBJ2-1; TRBD2 is a weak D gene call, 5 bases matching. Sequenced: PBMCs. Here the CDR3 is given as CASSQLPADEQFF. In nucleotide form, the sequence is TGTGCCAGCAGCCAACTTCCAGCGGATGAGCAGTTCTTC.